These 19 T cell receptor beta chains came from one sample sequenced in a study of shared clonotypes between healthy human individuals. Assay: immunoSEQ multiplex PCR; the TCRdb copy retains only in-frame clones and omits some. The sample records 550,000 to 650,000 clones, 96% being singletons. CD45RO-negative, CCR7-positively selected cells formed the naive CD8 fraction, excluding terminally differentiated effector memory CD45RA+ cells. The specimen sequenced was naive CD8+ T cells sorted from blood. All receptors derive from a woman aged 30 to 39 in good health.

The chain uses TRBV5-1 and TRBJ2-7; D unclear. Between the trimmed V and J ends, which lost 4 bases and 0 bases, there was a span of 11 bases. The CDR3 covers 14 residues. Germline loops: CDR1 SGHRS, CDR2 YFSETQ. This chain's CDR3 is CASSGASSSYEQYF. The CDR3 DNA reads TGCGCCAGCAGCGGCGCCTCAAGCTCCTACGAGCAGTACTTC.

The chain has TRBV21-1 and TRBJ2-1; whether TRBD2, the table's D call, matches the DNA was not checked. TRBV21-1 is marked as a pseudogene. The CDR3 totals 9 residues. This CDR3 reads CASANEQFF. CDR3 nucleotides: TGTGCCAGCGCGAATGAGCAGTTCTTC.

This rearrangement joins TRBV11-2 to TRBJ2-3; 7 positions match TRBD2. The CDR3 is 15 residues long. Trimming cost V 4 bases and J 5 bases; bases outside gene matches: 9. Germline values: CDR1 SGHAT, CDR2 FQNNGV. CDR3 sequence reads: CASSYGPGGGDTQYF. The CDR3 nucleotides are TGTGCCAGCAGCTACGGTCCGGGAGGTGGAGATACGCAGTATTTT.

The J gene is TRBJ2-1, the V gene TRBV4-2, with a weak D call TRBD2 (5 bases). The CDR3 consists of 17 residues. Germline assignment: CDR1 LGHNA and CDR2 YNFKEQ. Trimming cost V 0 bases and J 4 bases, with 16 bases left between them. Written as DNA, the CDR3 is TGTGCCAGCAGCCAAGAGTTTCGAGCGGTGATGTACAATGAGCAGTTCTTC. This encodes CASSQEFRAVMYNEQFF.

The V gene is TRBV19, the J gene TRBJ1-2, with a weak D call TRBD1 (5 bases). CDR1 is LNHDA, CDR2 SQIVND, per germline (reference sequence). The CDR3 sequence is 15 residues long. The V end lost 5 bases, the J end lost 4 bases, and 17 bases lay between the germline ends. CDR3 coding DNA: TGTGCCAGTAGTCATACTGACAGCGCACCCTATGGCTACACCTTC. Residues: CASSHTDSAPYGYTF.

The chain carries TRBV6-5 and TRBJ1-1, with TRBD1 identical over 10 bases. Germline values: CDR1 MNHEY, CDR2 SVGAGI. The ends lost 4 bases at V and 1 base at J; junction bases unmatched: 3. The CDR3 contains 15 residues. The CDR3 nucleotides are TGTGCCAGCAGTTCGACAGGGGGCCCGAACACTGAAGCTTTCTTT. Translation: CASSSTGGPNTEAFF.

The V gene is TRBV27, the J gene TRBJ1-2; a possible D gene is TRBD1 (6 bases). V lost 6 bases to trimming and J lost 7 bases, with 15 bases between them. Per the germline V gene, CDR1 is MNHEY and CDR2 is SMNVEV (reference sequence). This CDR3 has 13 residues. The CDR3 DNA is TGTGCCAGCAGGGAGTCAAGGACAGTTGGCTACACCTTC. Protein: CASRESRTVGYTF.

The chain's CDR3 is CATSLGNEQYF. The CDR3 coding sequence is TGTGCCACCTCCCTCGGGAACGAGCAGTACTTC. The chain employs TRBV6-5 and TRBJ2-7; TRBD2 is a possible D gene (5 bases). This CDR3 is built from 11 residues. CDR1 and CDR2 from the germline V gene are MNHEY and SVGAGI. V lost 10 bases, J lost 5 bases, and 12 bases lay in between.

The CDR3 DNA is TGTGCCAGCAGTCCCCGGGACCGCATGAACACTGAAGCTTTCTTT. Translation gives CASSPRDRMNTEAFF. The chain couples TRBV6-1 to TRBJ1-1, with TRBD1 as a possible D gene (5 bases). Germline CDR1 reads MNHNS; CDR2 reads SASEGT. Deletions cut 5 bases from V and 0 bases from J, with 13 bases between. This CDR3 has 15 residues.

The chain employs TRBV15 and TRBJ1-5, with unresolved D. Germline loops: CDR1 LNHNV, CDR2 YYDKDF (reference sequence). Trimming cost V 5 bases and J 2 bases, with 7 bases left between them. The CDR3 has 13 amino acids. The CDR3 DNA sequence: TGTGCCACCAGCGGAATAGGCAATCAGCCCCAGCATTTT. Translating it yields CATSGIGNQPQHF.

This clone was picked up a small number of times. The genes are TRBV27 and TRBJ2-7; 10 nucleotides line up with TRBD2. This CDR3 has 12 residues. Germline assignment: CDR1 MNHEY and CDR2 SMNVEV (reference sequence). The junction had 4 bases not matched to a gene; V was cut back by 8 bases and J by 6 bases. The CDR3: CASSSGSREQYF. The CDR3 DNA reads TGTGCCAGCTCTAGCGGGAGTCGCGAGCAGTACTTC.

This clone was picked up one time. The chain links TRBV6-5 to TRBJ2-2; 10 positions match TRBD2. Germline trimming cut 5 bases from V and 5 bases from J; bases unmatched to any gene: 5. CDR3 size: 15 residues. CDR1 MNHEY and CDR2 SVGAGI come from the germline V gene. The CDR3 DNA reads TGTGCCAGCAGTCACCTAGCGGGAGAAACCGGGGAGCTGTTTTTT. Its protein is CASSHLAGETGELFF.

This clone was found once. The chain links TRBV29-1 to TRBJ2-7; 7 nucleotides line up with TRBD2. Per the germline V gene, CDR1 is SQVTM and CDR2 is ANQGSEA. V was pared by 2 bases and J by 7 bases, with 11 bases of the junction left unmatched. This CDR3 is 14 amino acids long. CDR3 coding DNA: TGCAGCGTTGAAATCATGGGAGGGCCTAGGGAGCAGTACTTC. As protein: CSVEIMGGPREQYF.

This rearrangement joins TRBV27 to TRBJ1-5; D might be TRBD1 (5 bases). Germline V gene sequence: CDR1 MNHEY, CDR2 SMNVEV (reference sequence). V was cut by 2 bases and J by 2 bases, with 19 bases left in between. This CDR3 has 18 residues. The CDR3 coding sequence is TGTGCCAGCAGTTTAGACCCCAACAGGTTTCGATGCAATCAGCCCCAGCATTTT. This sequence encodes CASSLDPNRFRCNQPQHF.

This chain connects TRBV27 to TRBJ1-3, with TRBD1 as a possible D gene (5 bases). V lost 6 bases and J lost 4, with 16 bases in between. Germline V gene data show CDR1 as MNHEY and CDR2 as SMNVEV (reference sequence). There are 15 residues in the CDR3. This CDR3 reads CASSYDSSPGNTIYF. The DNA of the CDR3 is TGTGCCAGCAGCTACGACAGTTCACCCGGAAACACCATATATTTT.

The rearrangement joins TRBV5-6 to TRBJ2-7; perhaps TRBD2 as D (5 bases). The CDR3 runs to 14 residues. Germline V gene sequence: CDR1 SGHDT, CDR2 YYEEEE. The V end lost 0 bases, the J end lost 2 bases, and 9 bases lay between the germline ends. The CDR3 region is CASSLEAAAYEQYF. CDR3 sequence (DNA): TGTGCCAGCAGCTTGGAAGCGGCCGCCTACGAGCAGTACTTC.

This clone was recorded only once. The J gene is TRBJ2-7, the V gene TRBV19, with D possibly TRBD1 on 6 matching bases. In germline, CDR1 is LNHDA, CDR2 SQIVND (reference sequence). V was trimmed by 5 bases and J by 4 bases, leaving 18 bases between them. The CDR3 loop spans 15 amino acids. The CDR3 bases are TGTGCCAGTAGTCCAAGGGACACCATAGGGTACGAGCAGTACTTC. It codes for CASSPRDTIGYEQYF.

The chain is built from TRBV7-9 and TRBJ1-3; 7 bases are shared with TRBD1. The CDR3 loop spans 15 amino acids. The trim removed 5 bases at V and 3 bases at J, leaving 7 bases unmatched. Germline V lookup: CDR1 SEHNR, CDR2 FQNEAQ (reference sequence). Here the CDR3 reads CASSEPNRGGNTIYF. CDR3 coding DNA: TGTGCCAGCAGCGAACCGAACAGGGGTGGAAACACCATATATTTT. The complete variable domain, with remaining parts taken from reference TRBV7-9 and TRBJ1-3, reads DTGVSQNPRHKITKRGQNVTFRCDPISEHNRLYWYRQTLGQGPEFLTYFQNEAQLEKSRLLSDRFSAERPKGSFSTLEIQRTEQGDSAMYLCASSEPNRGGNTIYFGEGSWLTVV.

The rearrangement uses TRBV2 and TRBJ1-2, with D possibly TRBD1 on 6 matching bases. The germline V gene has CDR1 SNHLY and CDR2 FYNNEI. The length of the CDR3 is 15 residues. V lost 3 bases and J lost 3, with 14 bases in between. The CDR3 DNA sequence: TGTGCCAGCAGTGATTCAGGGGAACGTCACTATGGCTACACCTTC. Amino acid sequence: CASSDSGERHYGYTF.